The 27 T cell receptor beta chains below come from one sample, sequenced in a study of T cell responses to AZD1222 COVID-19 vaccine. Repertoires were generated with immunoSEQ multiplex PCR, while TCRdb's copy carries only in-frame clones and drops some. The sample gives approximately 200,000 clones, just over 90% of which show up once; nearly 3.5% is in the top ten. The sequencing here drew on peripheral blood, taken 28 days after the second AZD1222 dose. The receptors originated from an adult who received the AZD1222 COVID-19 vaccine.

This rearrangement joins TRBV7-8 to TRBJ1-2; 7 nucleotides line up with TRBD1. Losses at the gene ends were 3 bases for V and 5 bases for J; bases not matched to a gene: 9. The CDR3 length is 15 residues. CDR1 SGHVS and CDR2 FQNEAQ come from the germline V gene. The CDR3 protein is CASSLFTGTDYGYTF. CDR3 sequence (DNA): TGTGCCAGCAGCTTGTTTACTGGGACAGATTATGGCTACACCTTC.

The V gene is TRBV5-1, the J gene TRBJ2-1; no clear D gene. Trimming took off 0 bases at V and 9 bases at J, with 7 bases between the two ends. CDR3 length equals 12 residues. The germline CDR1 and CDR2 sequences are SGHRS and YFSETQ. The CDR3 is CASSLEGFEQFF. The CDR3 coding sequence is TGCGCCAGCAGCTTGGAAGGTTTTGAGCAGTTCTTC.

V gene TRBV5-1 combines with J gene TRBJ2-3; 9 bases match TRBD2. The CDR3 has 14 amino acids. Germline V gives CDR1 SGHRS, CDR2 YFSETQ. The J segment lost 6 bases and the V segment lost 2 bases, leaving 4 bases of the junction unmatched. In DNA form, the CDR3 reads TGCGCCAGCAGCTTCGGCGGGAGGGTTGATACGCAGTATTTT. It codes for CASSFGGRVDTQYF.

The chain couples TRBV28 to TRBJ2-7; 8 bases fit TRBD1. Trimming removed 5 bases from V and 5 bases from J; junction bases left unmatched: 8. The CDR3 consists of 14 residues. Germline V gives CDR1 MDHEN, CDR2 SYDVKM. CDR3 sequence: CASSRDRLGHEQYF. The CDR3 nucleotides read TGTGCCAGCAGTCGGGACAGGCTGGGGCACGAGCAGTACTTC.

The chain couples TRBV19 to TRBJ1-4; tentatively, D is TRBD1 (6 bases). CDR1 and CDR2 (germline): LNHDA, SQIVND (reference sequence). The CDR3 has 15 residues. Trimming took 6 bases from V and 8 from J, leaving 19 bases between them. CDR3 sequence (DNA): TGTGCCAGTAGCCCCCGGGACAACCGGGACGAAAAACTGTTTTTT. It translates to CASSPRDNRDEKLFF.

There are a few counts of this clone. As DNA, the CDR3 is TGTGCCAGCAGCCGGAGCGGGAGGGGAAGGCTCTACGAGCAGTACTTC. As protein: CASSRSGRGRLYEQYF. The rearrangement links TRBV14 to TRBJ2-7, with 10 nucleotides matching TRBD2. The CDR3 is 16 residues long. V lost 4 bases, J lost 3 bases, and 9 bases stayed unmatched. Germline V gives CDR1 SGHDN, CDR2 FVKESK.

This sequence joins TRBV27 and TRBJ1-2, with D tentatively TRBD1 (5 bases). Germline V gene sequence: CDR1 MNHEY, CDR2 SMNVEV (reference sequence). V was shortened by 6 bases and J by 6 bases, with 17 bases between the two germline ends. The CDR3 loop spans 14 amino acids. The DNA of the CDR3 is TGTGCCAGCAGCCCAGGATGGGGGTCGGATGGCTACACCTTC. As protein: CASSPGWGSDGYTF.

V usage is TRBV28 and J usage is TRBJ1-2; D uncertain. Per germline, CDR1 MDHEN and CDR2 SYDVKM. Trimming left V 10 bases short and J 4 bases short, with 16 bases between. This CDR3 contains 13 residues. The CDR3 DNA sequence: TGTGCCACCTCGGTAGAAGGGTTCTATGGCTACACCTTC. Encoded protein: CATSVEGFYGYTF.

The rearrangement joins TRBV9 to TRBJ1-2, with 7 bases that match TRBD1. Looked up from germline, CDR1 is SGDLS and CDR2 is YYNGEE. V dropped 4 bases and J dropped 3; count of bases not matched to a gene: 6. CDR3 length equals 14 residues. The CDR3 bases are TGTGCCAGCAGCACCGGACAGGAATACTATGGCTACACCTTC. It translates to CASSTGQEYYGYTF.

The genes are TRBV7-3 and TRBJ2-1; the match to TRBD2 covers 15 bases. V shed 5 bases and J 12 bases; nucleotides not matched to a gene: 8. CDR3 length equals 15 residues. Germline loops: CDR1 SGHTA, CDR2 FQGTGA. This CDR3 reads CASSVGTSGRLGQFF. In DNA, the CDR3 is TGTGCCAGCAGCGTCGGGACTAGCGGGAGGTTGGGGCAGTTCTTC.

The chain's CDR3 is CAISGGLAGAQETQYF. Here the CDR3 DNA reads TGTGCCATCAGCGGAGGACTAGCGGGGGCCCAAGAGACCCAGTACTTC. This chain joins TRBV10-3 and TRBJ2-5, with 13 nucleotides matching TRBD2. The CDR3 is 16 residues long. Germline V gene data show CDR1 as ENHRY and CDR2 as SYGVKD. Trimming removed 6 bases from V and 1 base from J; junction bases left unmatched: 5.

The J gene is TRBJ1-5, the V gene TRBV15; no clear D. V gave up 1 base and J gave up 6 bases, with 10 bases separating them. CDR1 is LNHNV, CDR2 YYDKDF, per germline (reference sequence). The CDR3 consists of 14 residues. The CDR3, as DNA: TGTGCCACCAGCAGAGGATTACAAGGTCAGCCCCAGCATTTT. Translating gives CATSRGLQGQPQHF.

The chain uses TRBV7-9 and TRBJ1-6; perhaps TRBD1 as D (5 bases). The germline V gene encodes CDR1 SEHNR and CDR2 FQNEAQ (reference sequence). Trimming left V 2 bases short and J 9 bases short, with 17 bases between. This CDR3 has 16 amino acids. The CDR3 region is CASSLLQGGGGSPLHF. For the CDR3, the DNA is TGTGCCAGCAGCTTATTGCAGGGAGGAGGAGGTTCACCCCTCCACTTT.

The chain uses TRBV11-2 and TRBJ2-1; the match to TRBD2 covers 9 bases. Germline CDR1 and CDR2: SGHAT and FQNNGV. Trimming removed 3 bases from V and 0 bases from J; junction bases left unmatched: 9. The CDR3 loop spans 18 amino acids. The CDR3: CASSFRLAGDTSYNEQFF. The CDR3 DNA follows: TGTGCCAGCAGCTTTCGCTTAGCGGGAGACACCTCCTACAATGAGCAGTTCTTC.

V is TRBV18 and J is TRBJ2-2, with TRBD2 matching 10 bases. V gave up 1 base and J gave up 7 bases; unmatched junction bases: 12. Germline V lookup: CDR1 KGHSH, CDR2 LQKENI. The CDR3 runs 18 residues. The DNA for the CDR3 is TGTGCCAGCTCACCACAGGGTCTAGCGGGAGAAATCATCGGGGAGCTGTTTTTT. This sequence encodes CASSPQGLAGEIIGELFF.

The genes are TRBV11-2 and TRBJ1-2; a weak D match, TRBD1 (5 bases). The V end was cut by 5 bases, the J end by 4 bases, with 11 bases between. The germline V gene has CDR1 SGHAT and CDR2 FQNNGV. CDR3 length equals 13 residues. The CDR3 loop is CASSPLDSYGYTF. Here the CDR3 DNA reads TGTGCCAGCAGCCCCCTAGACAGCTATGGCTACACCTTC.

The chain joins TRBV19 to TRBJ2-3; weak D call: TRBD1 (7 bases). Per germline, CDR1 LNHDA and CDR2 SQIVND (reference sequence). Between the trimmed V and J ends, which lost 0 bases and 5 bases, there was a span of 12 bases. The CDR3 consists of 15 residues. CDR3 loop: CASSIDPRDRDTQYF. CDR3 nucleotide sequence: TGTGCCAGTAGTATAGATCCGCGGGACAGAGATACGCAGTATTTT. Full variable domain (missing parts from reference TRBV19 and TRBJ2-3): DGGITQSPKYLFRKEGQNVTLSCEQNLNHDAMYWYRQDPGQGLRLIYYSQIVNDFQKGDIAEGYSVSREKKESFPLTVTSAQKNPTAFYLCASSIDPRDRDTQYFGPGTRLTVL.

Concerning this clone itself: Other DNA variants within this sample encode the same CDR3. The chain recombines TRBV5-1 with TRBJ2-1; 7 bases map to TRBD2. Germline lookup yields CDR1 SGHRS and CDR2 YFSETQ. This CDR3 region has 15 residues. The trim removed 2 bases at V and 0 bases at J, leaving 2 bases unmatched. The CDR3 nucleotides are TGCGCCAGCAGCTTAGGCGGGAGCTCCTACAATGAGCAGTTCTTC. Translation gives CASSLGGSSYNEQFF.

The chain is built from TRBV28 and TRBJ2-1, with 8 bases matching TRBD2. With V trimmed by 5 bases and J by 0 bases, 3 bases remained unmatched. CDR3 length: 15 residues. In germline, CDR1 is MDHEN, CDR2 SYDVKM. CDR3 in DNA: TGTGCCAGCAGTCGACTAGCGACCTCCTACAATGAGCAGTTCTTC. This gives the protein CASSRLATSYNEQFF.

J is TRBJ1-1 and V is TRBV6-5; unclear D gene. Trimming removed 5 bases at V and 1 base at J, with 11 bases between. In germline, CDR1 is MNHEY, CDR2 SVGAGI. CDR3 length: 14 amino acids. The CDR3 sequence: CASSTLGANTEAFF. The CDR3 nucleotides read TGTGCCAGCAGTACTTTGGGCGCGAACACTGAAGCTTTCTTT.

This clone was seen more than once but under ten times. The V and J genes are TRBV6-6 and TRBJ2-7, with a tentative D call TRBD2 (6 bases). Germline values: CDR1 MNHNY, CDR2 SVGAGI (reference sequence). The CDR3 has 14 residues. Trimming cost V 6 bases and J 6 bases, with 18 bases left between them. The CDR3 reads CASRSPGLAFEQYF. DNA of the CDR3: TGTGCCAGCAGGTCCCCCGGGCTAGCGTTCGAGCAGTACTTC.

This clone was seen once. This chain connects TRBV30 to TRBJ2-2, with 10 bases identical to TRBD2. This CDR3 spans 13 amino acids. V lost 5 bases, J lost 8 bases, and 5 bases stayed unmatched. Germline lookup yields CDR1 GTSNPN and CDR2 SVGIG (reference sequence). Here the CDR3 DNA reads TGTGCCTGGGGTCCTAGCGGGAGAGGGGAGCTGTTTTTT. Its translation is CAWGPSGRGELFF. Full variable domain (missing parts from reference TRBV30 and TRBJ2-2): SQTIHQWPATLVQPVGSPLSLECTVEGTSNPNLYWYRQAAGRGLQLLFYSVGIGQISSEVPQNLSASRPQDRQFILSSKKLLLSDSGFYLCAWGPSGRGELFFGEGSRLTVL.

The chain carries TRBV5-1 and TRBJ2-7; D gene ambiguous. This CDR3 is built from 12 residues. CDR1 and CDR2 (germline): SGHRS, YFSETQ. V was pared by 3 bases and J by 2 bases, with 6 bases between. This CDR3 reads CASSSDPYEQYF. CDR3 DNA sequence: TGCGCCAGCAGCTCGGACCCCTACGAGCAGTACTTC.

The chain has TRBV11-2 and TRBJ2-7; TRBD1 matches at 9 bases. V lost 4 bases to trimming and J lost 2 bases; unmatched junction nucleotides: 9. Germline assignment: CDR1 SGHAT and CDR2 FQNNGV. The CDR3 runs to 16 residues. This CDR3 is CASSSLQGARTYEQYF. DNA for the CDR3: TGTGCCAGCAGCTCCTTACAGGGGGCCCGTACCTACGAGCAGTACTTC.

The genes are TRBV6-4 and TRBJ1-1; maybe TRBD1 (6 bases). The CDR3 has 13 amino acids. Germline CDR1 and CDR2: MRHNA and SNTAGT. Trimming took 6 bases from V and 4 from J, leaving 12 bases between them. In nucleotides, the CDR3 is TGTGCCAGCAGAAGGGGGGAACGCACTGAAGCTTTCTTT. Residues: CASRRGERTEAFF.

The sample holds one count of this clone. V usage is TRBV9 and J usage is TRBJ2-7; TRBD2 matches at 13 bases. The CDR3 covers 17 residues. Germline V lookup: CDR1 SGDLS, CDR2 YYNGEE. V lost 3 bases, J lost 2 bases, and 8 bases stayed unmatched. CDR3 nucleotides: TGTGCCAGCAGCGCCGGGACTAGCGGGGATTTCACCTACGAGCAGTACTTC. It specifies CASSAGTSGDFTYEQYF.

The V call is TRBV27, the J call TRBJ2-1; possibly TRBD1 or TRBD2 for D (5 bases each). Germline V gives CDR1 MNHEY, CDR2 SMNVEV (reference sequence). V was shortened by 5 bases and J by 10 bases, with 21 bases between the two germline ends. This CDR3 has 15 amino acids. The CDR3 region is CASSPPPGPTREQFF. As DNA, the CDR3 is TGTGCCAGCAGTCCCCCTCCGGGGCCCACGCGGGAGCAGTTCTTC.